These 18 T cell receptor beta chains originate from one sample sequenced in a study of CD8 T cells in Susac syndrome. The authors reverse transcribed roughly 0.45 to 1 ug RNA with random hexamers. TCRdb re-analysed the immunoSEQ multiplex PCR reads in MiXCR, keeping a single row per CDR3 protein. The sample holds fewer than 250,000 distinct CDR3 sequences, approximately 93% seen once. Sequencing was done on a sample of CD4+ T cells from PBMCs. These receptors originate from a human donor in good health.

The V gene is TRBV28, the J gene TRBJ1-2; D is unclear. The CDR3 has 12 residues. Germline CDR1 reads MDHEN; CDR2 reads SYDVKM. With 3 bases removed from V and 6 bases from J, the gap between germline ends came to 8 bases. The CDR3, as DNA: TGTGCCAGCAGTTTTGCGGGAAATGGCTACACCTTC. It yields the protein CASSFAGNGYTF.

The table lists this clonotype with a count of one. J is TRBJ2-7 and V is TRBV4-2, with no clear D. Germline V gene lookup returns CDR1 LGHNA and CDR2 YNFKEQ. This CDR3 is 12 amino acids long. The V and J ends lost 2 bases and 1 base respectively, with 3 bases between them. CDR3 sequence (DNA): TGTGCCAGCAGCCAATGGTCCTACGAGCAGTACTTC. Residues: CASSQWSYEQYF.

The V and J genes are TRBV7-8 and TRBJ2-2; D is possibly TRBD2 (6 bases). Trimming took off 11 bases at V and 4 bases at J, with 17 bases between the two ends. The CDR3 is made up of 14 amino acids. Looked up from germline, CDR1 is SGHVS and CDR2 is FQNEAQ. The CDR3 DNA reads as TGTGCCTGCCGTGAACGGGGGAGCACCGGGGAGCTGTTTTTT. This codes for CACRERGSTGELFF. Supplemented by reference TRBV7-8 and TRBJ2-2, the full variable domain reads GAGVSQSPRYKVAKRGQDVALRCDPISGHVSLFWYQQALGQGPEFLTYFQNEAQLDKSGLPSDRFFAERPEGSVSTLKIQRTQQEDSAVYLCACRERGSTGELFFGEGSRLTVL.

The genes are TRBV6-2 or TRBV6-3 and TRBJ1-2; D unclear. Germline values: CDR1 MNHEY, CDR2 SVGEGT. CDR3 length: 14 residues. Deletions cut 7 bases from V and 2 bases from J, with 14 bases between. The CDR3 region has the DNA TGTGCCAGCACCCAGGCCCAGGCCAACTATGGCTACACCTTC. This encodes CASTQAQANYGYTF.

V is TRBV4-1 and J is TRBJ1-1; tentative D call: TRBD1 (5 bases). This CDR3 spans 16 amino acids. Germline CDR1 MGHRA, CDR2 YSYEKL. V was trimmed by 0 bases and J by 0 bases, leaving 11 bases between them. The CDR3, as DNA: TGCGCCAGCAGCCAAGATCGATGGGGGGTGAACACTGAAGCTTTCTTT. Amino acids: CASSQDRWGVNTEAFF.

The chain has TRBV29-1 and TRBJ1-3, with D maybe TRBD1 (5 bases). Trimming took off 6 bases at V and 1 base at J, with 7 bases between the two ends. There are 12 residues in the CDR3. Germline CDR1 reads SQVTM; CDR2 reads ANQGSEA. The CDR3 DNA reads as TGCAGCGTCAGGGTTTCTGGAAACACCATATATTTT. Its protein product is CSVRVSGNTIYF. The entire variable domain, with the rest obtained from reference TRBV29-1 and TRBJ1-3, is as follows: SAVISQKPSRDICQRGTSLTIQCQVDSQVTMMFWYRQQPGQSLTLIATANQGSEATYESGFVIDKFPISRPNLTFSTLTVSNMSPEDSSIYLCSVRVSGNTIYFGEGSWLTVV.

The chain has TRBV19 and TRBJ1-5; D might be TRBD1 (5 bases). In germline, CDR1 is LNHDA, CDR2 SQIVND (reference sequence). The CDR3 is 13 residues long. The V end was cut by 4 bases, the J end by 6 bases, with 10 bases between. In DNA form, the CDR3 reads TGTGCCAGTAGTAGTCAGGGTCTTCAGCCCCAGCATTTT. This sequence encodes CASSSQGLQPQHF.

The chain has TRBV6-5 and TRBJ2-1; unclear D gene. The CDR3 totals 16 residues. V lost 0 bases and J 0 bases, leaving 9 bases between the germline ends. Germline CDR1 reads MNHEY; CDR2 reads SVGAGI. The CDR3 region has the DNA TGTGCCAGCAGTTACTCGAGGATTACCTCCTACAATGAGCAGTTCTTC. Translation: CASSYSRITSYNEQFF.

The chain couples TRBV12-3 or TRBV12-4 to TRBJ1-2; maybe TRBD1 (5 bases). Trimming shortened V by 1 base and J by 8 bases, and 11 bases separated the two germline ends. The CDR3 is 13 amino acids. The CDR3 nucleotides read TGTGCCAGCAGTTTAGAGGGACGCCGAGGCTACACCTTC. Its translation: CASSLEGRRGYTF.

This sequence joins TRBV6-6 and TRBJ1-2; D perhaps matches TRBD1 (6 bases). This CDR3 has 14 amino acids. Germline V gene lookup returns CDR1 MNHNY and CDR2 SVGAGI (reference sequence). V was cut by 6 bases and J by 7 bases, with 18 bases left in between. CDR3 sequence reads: CASREQGISAGYTF. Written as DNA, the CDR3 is TGTGCCAGCAGGGAACAGGGTATTTCGGCTGGCTACACCTTC.

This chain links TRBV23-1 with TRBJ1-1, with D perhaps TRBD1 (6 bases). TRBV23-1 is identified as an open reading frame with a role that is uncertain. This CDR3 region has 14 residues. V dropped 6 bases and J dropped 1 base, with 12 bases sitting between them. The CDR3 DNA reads TGCGCCAGCAGCCAACTACAGGGGAACACTGAAGCTTTCTTT. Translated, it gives CASSQLQGNTEAFF.

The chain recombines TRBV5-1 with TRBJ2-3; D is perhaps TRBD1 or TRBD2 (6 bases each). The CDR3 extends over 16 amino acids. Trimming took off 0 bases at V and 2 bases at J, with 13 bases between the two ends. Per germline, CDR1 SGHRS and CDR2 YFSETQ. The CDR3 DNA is TGCGCCAGCAGCTTGGATCGGGGGCCCTCCACAGATACGCAGTATTTT. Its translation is CASSLDRGPSTDTQYF.

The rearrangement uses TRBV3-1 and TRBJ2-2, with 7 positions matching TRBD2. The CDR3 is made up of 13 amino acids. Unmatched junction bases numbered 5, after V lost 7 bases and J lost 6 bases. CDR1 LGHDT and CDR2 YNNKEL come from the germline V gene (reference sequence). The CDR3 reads CASKPGRAGELFF. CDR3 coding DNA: TGTGCCAGCAAACCGGGGAGGGCCGGGGAGCTGTTTTTT.

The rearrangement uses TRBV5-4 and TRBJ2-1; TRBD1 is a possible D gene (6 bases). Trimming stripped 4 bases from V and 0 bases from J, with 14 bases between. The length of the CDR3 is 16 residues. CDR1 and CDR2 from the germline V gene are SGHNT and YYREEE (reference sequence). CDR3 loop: CASSITGMSSYNEQFF. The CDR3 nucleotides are TGTGCCAGCAGCATCACAGGGATGAGCTCCTACAATGAGCAGTTCTTC. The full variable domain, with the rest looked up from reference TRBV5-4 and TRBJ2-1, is ETGVTQSPTHLIKTRGQQVTLRCSSQSGHNTVSWYQQALGQGPQFIFQYYREEENGRGNFPPRFSGLQFPNYSSELNVNALELDDSALYLCASSITGMSSYNEQFFGPGTRLTVL.

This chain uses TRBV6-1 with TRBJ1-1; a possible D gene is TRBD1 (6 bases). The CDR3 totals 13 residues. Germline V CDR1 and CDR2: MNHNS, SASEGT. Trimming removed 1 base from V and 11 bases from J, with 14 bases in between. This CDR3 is CASSEGQGIGAFF. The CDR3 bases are TGTGCCAGCAGTGAAGGGCAGGGGATCGGGGCTTTCTTT.

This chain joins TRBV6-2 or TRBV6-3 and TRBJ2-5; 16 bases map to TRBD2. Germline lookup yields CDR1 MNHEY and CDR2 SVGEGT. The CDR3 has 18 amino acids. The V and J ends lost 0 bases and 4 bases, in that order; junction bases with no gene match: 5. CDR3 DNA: TGTGCCAGCAGTTACTCGACGGGACTAGCGGGGGGGCTAGAGACCCAGTACTTC. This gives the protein CASSYSTGLAGGLETQYF.

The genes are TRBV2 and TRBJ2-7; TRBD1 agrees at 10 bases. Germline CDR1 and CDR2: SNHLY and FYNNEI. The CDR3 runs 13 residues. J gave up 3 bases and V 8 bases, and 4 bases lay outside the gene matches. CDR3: CASGRDRGYEQYF. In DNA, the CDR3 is TGTGCCAGCGGCCGGGACAGGGGCTACGAGCAGTACTTC.

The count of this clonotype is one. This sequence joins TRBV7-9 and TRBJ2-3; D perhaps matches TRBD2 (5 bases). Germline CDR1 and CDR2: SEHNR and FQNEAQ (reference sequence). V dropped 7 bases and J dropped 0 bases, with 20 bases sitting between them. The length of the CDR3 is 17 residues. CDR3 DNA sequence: TGTGCCAGCACCAAAGGGAGCGGATCCCTCAGCACAGATACGCAGTATTTT. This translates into CASTKGSGSLSTDTQYF.